This TCR beta chain was found in a study of CD8 T cells in Susac syndrome. cDNA came from around 0.54 to 1 ug RNA primed by random hexamers. TCRdb reprocessed the immunoSEQ multiplex PCR reads with MiXCR, giving one entry per CDR3 protein. The profile shows about 76,000 distinct CDR3 sequences, roughly 90% of them singletons. Looked up from germline, CDR1 is MNHEY and CDR2 is SVGAGI. The CDR3 runs to 13 residues. V dropped 5 bases and J dropped 4 bases, with 12 bases sitting between them. Study-level points and caveats: An acknowledgment was made by the study that its TCR sequencing and HLA analysis involved relatively few individuals.

On this clonotype itself: The target antigen is unknown.

This receptor was identified in a human donor with multiple sclerosis. Sequencing input: CD8+ T cells from PBMCs. The V call is TRBV6-5, the J call TRBJ2-7; a weak D match, TRBD1 (5 bases). The CDR3 DNA is TGTGCCAGCAGTCCAGGGTCCGAGTACGAGCAGTACTTC. Translation gives CASSPGSEYEQYF.